The T cell receptor beta chain under discussion was sequenced for a study of T-cell reconstitution after alpha-beta-depleted transplantation in children. Study-wide findings and caveats: The main origin of T-cell counts and diversity one year after transplant was newly produced T cells.

The germline V and J ends were trimmed by 3 bases and 2 bases, with 13 bases remaining between them. Germline V lookup: CDR1 LGHNA, CDR2 YSLEER. This CDR3 is 15 amino acids long. This sample's TCRbeta library carried unique molecular identifier barcodes. TCRdb re-called the PCR reads through MiXCR, storing one row per CDR3 protein. This sample has some 600,000 distinct CDR3 sequences, with 13% found just once. This clonotype was counted a few times. The antigen is unknown. Here the sequenced sample was PBMCs, mostly from graft donor cells, taken 360 days after TCRalphabeta/CD19-depleted stem cell transplant. This clonotype originated in a male patient under 18 who had a stem cell transplant for acute myeloid leukemia, so the T cells may come from the graft donor. J is TRBJ2-5 and V is TRBV4-3, with D uncertain. The chain's CDR3 is CASSQRVVGQETQYF. In nucleotides, the CDR3 is TGCGCCAGCAGCCAGCGTGTGGTAGGACAAGAGACCCAGTACTTC.